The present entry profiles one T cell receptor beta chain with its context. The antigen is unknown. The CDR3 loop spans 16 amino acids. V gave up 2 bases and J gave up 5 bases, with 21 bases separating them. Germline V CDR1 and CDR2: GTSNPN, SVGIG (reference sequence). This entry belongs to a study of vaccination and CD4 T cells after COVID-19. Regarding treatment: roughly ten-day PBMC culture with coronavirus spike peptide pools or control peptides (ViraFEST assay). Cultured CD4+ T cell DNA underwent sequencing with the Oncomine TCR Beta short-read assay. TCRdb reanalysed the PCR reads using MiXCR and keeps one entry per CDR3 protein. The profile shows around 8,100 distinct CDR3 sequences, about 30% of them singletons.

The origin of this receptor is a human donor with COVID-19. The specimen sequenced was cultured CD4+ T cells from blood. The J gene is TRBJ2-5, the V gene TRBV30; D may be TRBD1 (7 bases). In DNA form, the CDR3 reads TGTGCCTGGAGTCCTACCGCCGCAGGGGGGAGGGAGACCCAGTACTTC. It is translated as CAWSPTAAGGRETQYF.